A single T cell receptor beta chain is shown here with its context. Its ends do not fully match the called genes, so a read error is possible. Other DNA sequences from this sample encode an identical CDR3 as well. Primers: 60 Vbeta forward and 13 Jbeta reverse. TCRdb keeps only in-frame clones here, not all; method: immunoSEQ multiplex PCR. The sample yields approximately 160,000 clones, more than 65% seen once. The data originate from a study of cytomegalovirus exposure and HLA in healthy donors. The CDR3 spans 17 residues. Germline CDR1 and CDR2: SGHNT and YYREEE (reference sequence). This TCR was sampled from a woman aged 40 to 50 in good health and CMV-seropositive. The genes are TRBV5-4 and TRBJ2-7; D might be TRBD2 (6 bases). Material for sequencing was PBMCs. CDR3 residues: CASSLGASGASSYEQYF. The CDR3 nucleotides are TGTGCCAGCAGTTTGGGTGCCTCGGGAGCAAGTTCCTACGAGCAGTATTTC.